This T cell receptor beta chain originates from a study of regulatory T cells in long-lasting Graves disease. Regarding time point: newly diagnosed GD, antithyroid drugs for less than 3 months. Extracted RNA from PBMCs served as the source of the TCR library. The TCR beta library used iRepertoire HTBI primers with Arm-PCR amplification of CDR3. From the multiplex PCR reads, TCRdb called clonotypes with MiXCR, one entry per CDR3 protein. Among hundreds of thousands of distinct CDR3 sequences listed, around 17% were seen once. Findings and caveats of the study: Among the persistent patients, 2,741 public clonotypes were shared, more than the roughly 900 shared among new patients.

Germline V gene data show CDR1 as LGHDT and CDR2 as YNNKEL (reference sequence). The V and J ends lost 4 bases and 6 bases respectively, with 19 bases between them. The CDR3 is 16 amino acids. A single count supports this clonotype. Its antigen is currently unknown. The data were also submitted as part of a second study, on T cells in Graves' hyperthyroidism and ophthalmopathy.

The rearrangement joins TRBV3-1 to TRBJ2-1, with TRBD1 as a possible D gene (6 bases). The clonotype originates from a woman aged 25 to 39 with Graves disease. The sample consisted of peripheral blood mononuclear cells (PBMCs), taken at new diagnosis, from a patient treated with antithyroid drugs. CDR3 DNA sequence: TGTGCCAGCAGCCGTCCAACAGGGATTAAGGCCAATGAGCAGTTCTTC. This translates into CASSRPTGIKANEQFF.